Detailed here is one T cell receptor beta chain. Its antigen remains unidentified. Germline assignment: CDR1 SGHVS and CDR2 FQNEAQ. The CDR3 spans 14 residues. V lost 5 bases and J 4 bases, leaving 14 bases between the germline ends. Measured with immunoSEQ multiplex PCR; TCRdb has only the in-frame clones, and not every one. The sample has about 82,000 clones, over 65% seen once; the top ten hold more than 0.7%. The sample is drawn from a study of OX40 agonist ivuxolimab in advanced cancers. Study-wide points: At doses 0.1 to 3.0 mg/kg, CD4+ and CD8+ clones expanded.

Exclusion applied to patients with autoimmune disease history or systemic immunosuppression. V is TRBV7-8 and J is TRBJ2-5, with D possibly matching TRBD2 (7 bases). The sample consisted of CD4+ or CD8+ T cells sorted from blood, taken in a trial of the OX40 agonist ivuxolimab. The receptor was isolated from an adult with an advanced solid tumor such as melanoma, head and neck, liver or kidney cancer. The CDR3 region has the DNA TGTGCCAGCAGCGGAGTCGGGGGGCGAGAGACCCAGTACTTC. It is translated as CASSGVGGRETQYF.